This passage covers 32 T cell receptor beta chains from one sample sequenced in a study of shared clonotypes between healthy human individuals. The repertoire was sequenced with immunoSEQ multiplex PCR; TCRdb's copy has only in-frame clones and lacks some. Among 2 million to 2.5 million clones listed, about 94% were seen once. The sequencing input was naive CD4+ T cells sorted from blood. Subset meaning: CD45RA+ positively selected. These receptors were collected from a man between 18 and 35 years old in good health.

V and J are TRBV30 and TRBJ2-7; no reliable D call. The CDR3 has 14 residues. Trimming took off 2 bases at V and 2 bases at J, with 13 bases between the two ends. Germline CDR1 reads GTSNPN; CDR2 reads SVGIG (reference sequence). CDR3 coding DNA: TGTGCCTGGAGTTCCTTTAAACCAACCTACGAGCAGTACTTC. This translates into CAWSSFKPTYEQYF.

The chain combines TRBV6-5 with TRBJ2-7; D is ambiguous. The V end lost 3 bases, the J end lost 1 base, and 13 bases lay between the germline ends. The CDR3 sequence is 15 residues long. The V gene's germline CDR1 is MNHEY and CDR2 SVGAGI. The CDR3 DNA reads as TGTGCCAGCAGTTATAGAACCGCCGGTTCCTACGAGCAGTACTTC. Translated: CASSYRTAGSYEQYF.

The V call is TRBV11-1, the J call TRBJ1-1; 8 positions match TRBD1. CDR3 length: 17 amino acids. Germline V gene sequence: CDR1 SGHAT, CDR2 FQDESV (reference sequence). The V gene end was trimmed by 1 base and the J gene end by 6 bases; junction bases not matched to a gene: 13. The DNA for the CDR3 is TGTGCCAGCAGCTTAGGTGGAAAAGGACAGGGTCCTTCTGAAGCTTTCTTT. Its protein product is CASSLGGKGQGPSEAFF.

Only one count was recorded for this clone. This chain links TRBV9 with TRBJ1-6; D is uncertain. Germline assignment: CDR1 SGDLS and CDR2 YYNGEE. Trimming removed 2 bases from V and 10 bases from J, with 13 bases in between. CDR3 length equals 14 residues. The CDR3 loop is CASSVGRMGSPLHF. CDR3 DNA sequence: TGTGCCAGCAGCGTTGGCAGGATGGGATCACCCCTCCACTTT. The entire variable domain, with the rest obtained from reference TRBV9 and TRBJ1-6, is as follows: DSGVTQTPKHLITATGQRVTLRCSPRSGDLSVYWYQQSLDQGLQFLIQYYNGEERAKGNILERFSAQQFPDLHSELNLSSLELGDSALYFCASSVGRMGSPLHFGNGTRLTVT.

The chain's CDR3 is CAISELGAGISYEQYF. The CDR3 DNA sequence: TGTGCCATCAGTGAGCTGGGGGCGGGCATCTCCTACGAGCAGTACTTC. This sequence joins TRBV10-3 and TRBJ2-7; the D gene is possibly TRBD1 (6 bases). The CDR3 consists of 16 residues. With 2 bases removed from V and 0 bases from J, the gap between germline ends came to 14 bases. Looked up from germline, CDR1 is ENHRY and CDR2 is SYGVKD.

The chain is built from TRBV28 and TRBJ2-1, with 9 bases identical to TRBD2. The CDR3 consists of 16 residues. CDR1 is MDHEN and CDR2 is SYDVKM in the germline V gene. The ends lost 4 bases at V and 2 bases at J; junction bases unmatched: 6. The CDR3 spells CASSSGTSFPYNEQFF. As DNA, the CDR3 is TGTGCCAGCAGTTCCGGGACTAGCTTCCCCTACAATGAGCAGTTCTTC.

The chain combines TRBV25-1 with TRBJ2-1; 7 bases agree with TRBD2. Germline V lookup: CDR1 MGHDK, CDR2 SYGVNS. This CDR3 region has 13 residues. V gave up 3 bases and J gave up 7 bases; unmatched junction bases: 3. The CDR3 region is CASSEAGDNEQFF. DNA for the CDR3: TGTGCCAGCAGTGAGGCGGGGGATAATGAGCAGTTCTTC.

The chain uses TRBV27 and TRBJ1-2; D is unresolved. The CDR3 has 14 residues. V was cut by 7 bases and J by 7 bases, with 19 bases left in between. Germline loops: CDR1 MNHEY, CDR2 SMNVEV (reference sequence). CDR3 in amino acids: CASKTTMGLFGYTF. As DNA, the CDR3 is TGTGCCAGCAAGACTACCATGGGTCTCTTTGGCTACACCTTC.

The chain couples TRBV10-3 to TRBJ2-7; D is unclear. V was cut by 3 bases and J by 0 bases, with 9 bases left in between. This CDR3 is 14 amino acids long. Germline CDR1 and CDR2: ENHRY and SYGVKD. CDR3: CAISDGALSYEQYF. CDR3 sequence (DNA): TGTGCCATCAGTGATGGAGCCCTCTCCTACGAGCAGTACTTC.

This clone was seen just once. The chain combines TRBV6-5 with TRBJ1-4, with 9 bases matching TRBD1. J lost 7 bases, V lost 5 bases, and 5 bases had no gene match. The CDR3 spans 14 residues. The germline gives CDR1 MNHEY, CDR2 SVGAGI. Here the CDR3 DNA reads TGTGCCAGCAGTACACAGGGGGCTGGTGAAAAACTGTTTTTT. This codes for CASSTQGAGEKLFF.

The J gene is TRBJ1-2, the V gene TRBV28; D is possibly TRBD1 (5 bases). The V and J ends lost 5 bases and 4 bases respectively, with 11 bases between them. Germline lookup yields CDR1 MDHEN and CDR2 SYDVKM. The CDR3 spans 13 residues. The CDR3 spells CASSRDGFYGYTF. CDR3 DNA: TGTGCCAGCAGTCGGGACGGATTCTATGGCTACACCTTC.

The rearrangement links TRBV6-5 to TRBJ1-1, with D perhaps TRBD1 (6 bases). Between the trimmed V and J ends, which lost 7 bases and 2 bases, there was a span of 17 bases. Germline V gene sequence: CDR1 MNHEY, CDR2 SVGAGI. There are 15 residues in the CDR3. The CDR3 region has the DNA TGTGCCAGCATCTCCCCGGGCAGGGGAAACACTGAAGCTTTCTTT. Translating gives CASISPGRGNTEAFF.

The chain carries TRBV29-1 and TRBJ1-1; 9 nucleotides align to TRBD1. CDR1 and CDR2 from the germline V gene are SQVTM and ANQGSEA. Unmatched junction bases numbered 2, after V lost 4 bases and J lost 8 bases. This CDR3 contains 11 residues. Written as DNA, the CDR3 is TGCAGCGTTGGGGGACAGGGCGAAGCTTTCTTT. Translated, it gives CSVGGQGEAFF.

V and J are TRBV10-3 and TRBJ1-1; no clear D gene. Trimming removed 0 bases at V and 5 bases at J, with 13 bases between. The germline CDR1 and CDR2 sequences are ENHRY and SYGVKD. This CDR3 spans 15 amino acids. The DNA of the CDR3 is TGTGCCATCAGTGAGTCTGATAGGGAGGTAACTGAAGCTTTCTTT. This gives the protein CAISESDREVTEAFF.

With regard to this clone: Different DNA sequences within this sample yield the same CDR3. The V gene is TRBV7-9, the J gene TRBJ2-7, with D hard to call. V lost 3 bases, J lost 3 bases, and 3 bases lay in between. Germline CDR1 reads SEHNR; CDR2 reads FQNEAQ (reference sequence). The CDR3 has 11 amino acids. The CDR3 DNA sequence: TGTGCCAGCAGCTTTAGCTACGAGCAGTACTTC. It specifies CASSFSYEQYF.

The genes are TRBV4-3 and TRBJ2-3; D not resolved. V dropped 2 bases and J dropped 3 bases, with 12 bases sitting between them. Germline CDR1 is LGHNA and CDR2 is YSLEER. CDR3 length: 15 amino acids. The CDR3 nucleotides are TGCGCCAGCAGCCAATCAATCCTGCCTACAGATACGCAGTATTTT. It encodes CASSQSILPTDTQYF.

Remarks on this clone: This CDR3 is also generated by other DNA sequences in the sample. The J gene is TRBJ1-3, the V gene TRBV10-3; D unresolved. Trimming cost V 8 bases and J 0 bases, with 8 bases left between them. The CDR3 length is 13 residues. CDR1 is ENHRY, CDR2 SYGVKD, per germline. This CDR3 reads CAISGASGNTIYF. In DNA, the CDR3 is TGTGCCATCTCAGGAGCCTCTGGAAACACCATATATTTT.

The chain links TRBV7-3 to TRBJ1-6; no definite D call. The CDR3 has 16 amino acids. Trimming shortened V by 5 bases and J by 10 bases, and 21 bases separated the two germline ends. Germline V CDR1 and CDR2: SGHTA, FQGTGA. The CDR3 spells CASSLFKAGVGSPLHF. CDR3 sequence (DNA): TGTGCCAGCAGCCTGTTCAAGGCGGGCGTAGGATCACCCCTCCACTTT.

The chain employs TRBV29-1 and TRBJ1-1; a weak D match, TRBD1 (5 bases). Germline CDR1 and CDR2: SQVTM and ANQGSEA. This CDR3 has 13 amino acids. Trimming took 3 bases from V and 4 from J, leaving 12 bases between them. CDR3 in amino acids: CSVEYGGGTEAFF. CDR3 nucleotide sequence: TGCAGCGTTGAGTACGGGGGGGGCACTGAAGCTTTCTTT. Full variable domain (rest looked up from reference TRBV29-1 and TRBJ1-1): SAVISQKPSRDICQRGTSLTIQCQVDSQVTMMFWYRQQPGQSLTLIATANQGSEATYESGFVIDKFPISRPNLTFSTLTVSNMSPEDSSIYLCSVEYGGGTEAFFGQGTRLTVV.

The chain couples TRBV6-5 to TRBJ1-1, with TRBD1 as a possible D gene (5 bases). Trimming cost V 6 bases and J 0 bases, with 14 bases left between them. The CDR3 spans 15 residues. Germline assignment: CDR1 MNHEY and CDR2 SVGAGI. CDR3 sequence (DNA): TGTGCCAGCAGGAGGGGTAGTCAATTGAACACTGAAGCTTTCTTT. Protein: CASRRGSQLNTEAFF.

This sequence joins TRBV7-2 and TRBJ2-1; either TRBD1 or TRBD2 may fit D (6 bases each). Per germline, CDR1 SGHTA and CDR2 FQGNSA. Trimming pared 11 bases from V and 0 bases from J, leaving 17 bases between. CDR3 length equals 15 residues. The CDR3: CAGGLARSSYNEQFF. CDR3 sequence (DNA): TGTGCCGGGGGGCTAGCGAGAAGCTCCTACAATGAGCAGTTCTTC.

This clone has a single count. The CDR3, as DNA: TGCGCCAGCAGTGGTAGTAGGACTCACCCTGAAGCTTTCTTT. This codes for CASSGSRTHPEAFF. This chain links TRBV5-1 with TRBJ1-1; D gene unclear. The germline V gene encodes CDR1 SGHRS and CDR2 YFSETQ. V was trimmed by 5 bases and J by 6 bases, leaving 17 bases between them. This CDR3 region has 14 residues.

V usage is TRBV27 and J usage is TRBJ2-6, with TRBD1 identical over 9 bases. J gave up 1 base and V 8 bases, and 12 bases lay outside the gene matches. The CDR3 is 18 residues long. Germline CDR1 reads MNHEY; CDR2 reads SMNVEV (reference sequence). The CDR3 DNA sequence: TGTGCCAGCGCCTTAAGGGACAGGGTTTCTTCTGGGGCCAACGTCCTGACTTTC. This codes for CASALRDRVSSGANVLTF. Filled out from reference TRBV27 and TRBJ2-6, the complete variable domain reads EAQVTQNPRYLITVTGKKLTVTCSQNMNHEYMSWYRQDPGLGLRQIYYSMNVEVTDKGDVPEGYKVSRKEKRNFPLILESPSPNQTSLYFCASALRDRVSSGANVLTFGAGSRLTVL.

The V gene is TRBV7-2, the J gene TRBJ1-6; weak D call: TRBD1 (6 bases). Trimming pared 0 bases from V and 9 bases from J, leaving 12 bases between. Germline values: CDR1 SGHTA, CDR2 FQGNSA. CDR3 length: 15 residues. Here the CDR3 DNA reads TGTGCCAGCAGCTTAGCGGTACAGGGTGGTTCACCCCTCCACTTT. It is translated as CASSLAVQGGSPLHF.

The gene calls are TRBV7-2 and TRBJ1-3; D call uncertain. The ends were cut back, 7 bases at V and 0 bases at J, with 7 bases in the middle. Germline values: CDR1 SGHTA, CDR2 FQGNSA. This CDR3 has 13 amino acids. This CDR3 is CASNPYSGNTIYF. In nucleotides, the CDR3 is TGTGCCAGCAACCCATACTCTGGAAACACCATATATTTT.

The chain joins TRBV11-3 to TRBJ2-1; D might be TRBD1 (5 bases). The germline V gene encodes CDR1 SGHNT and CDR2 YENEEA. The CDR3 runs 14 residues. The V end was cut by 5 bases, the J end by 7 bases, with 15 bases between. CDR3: CASSTQTAGNEQFF. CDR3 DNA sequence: TGTGCCAGCAGCACACAGACAGCTGGTAATGAGCAGTTCTTC. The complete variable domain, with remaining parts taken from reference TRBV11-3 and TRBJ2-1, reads EAGVVQSPRYKIIEKKQPVAFWCNPISGHNTLYWYLQNLGQGPELLIRYENEEAVDDSQLPKDRFSAERLKGVDSTLKIQPAELGDSAVYLCASSTQTAGNEQFFGPGTRLTVL.

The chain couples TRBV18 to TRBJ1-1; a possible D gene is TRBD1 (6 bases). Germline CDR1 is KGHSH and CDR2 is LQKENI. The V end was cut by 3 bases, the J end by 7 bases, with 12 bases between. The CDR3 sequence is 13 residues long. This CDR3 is CASSPGGRDEAFF. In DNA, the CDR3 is TGTGCCAGCTCACCTGGGGGCAGAGATGAAGCTTTCTTT.

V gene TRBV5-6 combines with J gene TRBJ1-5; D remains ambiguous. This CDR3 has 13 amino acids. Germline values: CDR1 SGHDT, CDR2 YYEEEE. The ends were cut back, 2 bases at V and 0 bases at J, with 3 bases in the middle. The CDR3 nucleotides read TGTGCCAGCAGCTTACATAGCAATCAGCCCCAGCATTTT. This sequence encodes CASSLHSNQPQHF.

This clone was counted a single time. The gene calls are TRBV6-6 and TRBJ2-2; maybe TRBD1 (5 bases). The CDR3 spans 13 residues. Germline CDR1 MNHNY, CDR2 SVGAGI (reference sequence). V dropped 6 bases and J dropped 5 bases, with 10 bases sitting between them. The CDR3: CASSLGQTGELFF. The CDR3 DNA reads TGTGCCAGCAGCCTCGGACAAACCGGGGAGCTGTTTTTT.

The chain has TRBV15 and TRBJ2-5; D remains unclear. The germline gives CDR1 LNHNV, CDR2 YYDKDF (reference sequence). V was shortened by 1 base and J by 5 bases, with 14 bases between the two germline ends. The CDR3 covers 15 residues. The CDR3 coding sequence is TGTGCCACCAGCAGAGGGGGATCGGCGGAGGAGACCCAGTACTTC. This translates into CATSRGGSAEETQYF.

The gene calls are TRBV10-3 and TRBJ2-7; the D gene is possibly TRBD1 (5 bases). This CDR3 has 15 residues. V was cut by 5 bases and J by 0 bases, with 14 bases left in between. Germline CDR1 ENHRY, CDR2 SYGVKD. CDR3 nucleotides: TGTGCCATCAGTCAGACAGTCAGCCCCTCCTACGAGCAGTACTTC. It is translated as CAISQTVSPSYEQYF.

The CDR3 here is CASRSGFNGHGYTF. CDR3 DNA sequence: TGTGCCAGCAGGAGTGGATTTAACGGCCATGGCTACACCTTC. The chain combines TRBV6-1 with TRBJ1-2; D remains unclear. Germline V lookup: CDR1 MNHNS, CDR2 SASEGT. The V and J ends lost 6 bases and 6 bases respectively, with 17 bases between them. The CDR3 spans 14 residues.